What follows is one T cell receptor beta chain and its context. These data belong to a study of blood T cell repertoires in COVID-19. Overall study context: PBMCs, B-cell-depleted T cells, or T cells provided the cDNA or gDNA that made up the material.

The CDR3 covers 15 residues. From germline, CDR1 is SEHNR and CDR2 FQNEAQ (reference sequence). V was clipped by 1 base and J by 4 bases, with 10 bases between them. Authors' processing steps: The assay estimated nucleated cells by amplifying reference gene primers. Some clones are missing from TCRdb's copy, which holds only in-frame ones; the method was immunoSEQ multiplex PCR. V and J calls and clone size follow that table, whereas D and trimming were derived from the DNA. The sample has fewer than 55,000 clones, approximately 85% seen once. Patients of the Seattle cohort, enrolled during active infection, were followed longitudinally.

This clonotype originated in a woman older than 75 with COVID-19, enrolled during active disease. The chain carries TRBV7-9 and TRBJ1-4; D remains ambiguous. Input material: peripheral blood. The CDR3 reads CASSLDGSVNEKLFF. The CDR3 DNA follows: TGTGCCAGCAGCTTAGACGGGTCAGTTAATGAAAAACTGTTTTTT.